This is a list of T cell receptor beta chains from one sample in a study of T cell changes during pregnancy in multiple sclerosis. Libraries were prepared by immunoSEQ multiplex PCR; TCRdb keeps only in-frame clonotypes and omits some of them. The table records around 110,000 clones, about 89% of them present only once. The input for sequencing was peripheral blood, taken before pregnancy. Every receptor here comes from a female donor with multiple sclerosis, enrolled in a pregnancy study. The CDR3 runs from the conserved cysteine through the conserved F or W. The D gene is left open where the match is weak. A row's size may be missing; if present it is once, few, many or a size class.

V	D	J	size	CDR3	DNA
TRBV4-3	NA	TRBJ2-7	NA	CASSQDGEGALYEQYF	TGCGCCAGCAGCCAAGATGGCGAGGGCGCCTTGTACGAGCAGTACTTC
TRBV11-2	NA	TRBJ1-1	NA	CASSPGQYGTEAFF	TGTGCCAGCAGCCCGGGACAATATGGTACTGAAGCTTTCTTT
TRBV27	NA	TRBJ2-7	NA	CARRDKGYEQYF	TGTGCCAGGCGGGATAAGGGCTACGAGCAGTACTTC
TRBV2	NA	TRBJ1-2	once	CASVRAESYGYTF	TGTGCCAGCGTGAGGGCAGAATCCTATGGCTACACCTTC
TRBV5-1	TRBD2	TRBJ2-3	NA	CASSLGLAGYTDTQYF	TGCGCCAGCAGCTTGGGGCTAGCGGGATACACAGATACGCAGTATTTT
TRBV6-6	TRBD1	TRBJ1-5	NA	CASRPTGLVHQPQHF	TGTGCCAGCAGGCCGACAGGGCTCGTCCATCAGCCCCAGCATTTT
TRBV19	NA	TRBJ2-6	NA	CASSNERVSSGANVLTF	TGTGCCAGTAGTAACGAGCGGGTAAGCTCTGGGGCCAACGTCCTGACTTTC
TRBV6-1	NA	TRBJ1-3	once	CASSVGASGNTIYF	TGTGCCAGCAGTGTGGGGGCCTCTGGAAACACCATATATTTT
TRBV5-4	TRBD1	TRBJ1-1	NA	CASSGRSLGDSRMGTEAFF	TGTGCCAGCAGCGGGAGATCGCTGGGGGACAGTCGAATGGGAACTGAAGCTTTCTTT
TRBV28	NA	TRBJ2-7	NA	CASSLQGYSYEQYF	TGTGCCAGCAGTTTACAGGGTTACTCCTACGAGCAGTACTTC
TRBV7-8	TRBD1	TRBJ1-2	NA	CASSLLTGTGGYTF	TGTGCCAGCAGCTTGTTGACAGGGACCGGTGGCTACACCTTC
TRBV11-1	NA	TRBJ1-1	NA	CASSPGGGVDTEAFF	TGTGCCAGCAGCCCCGGCGGGGGTGTGGACACTGAAGCTTTCTTT
TRBV7-2	TRBD1	TRBJ2-7	NA	CASSPDRSYEQYF	TGTGCCAGCAGCCCGGACAGGAGTTACGAGCAGTACTTC
TRBV7-2	NA	TRBJ2-7	once	CASSSTSTVYEQYF	TGTGCCAGCAGCTCTACTTCCACAGTCTACGAGCAGTACTTC
TRBV7-8	TRBD1	TRBJ2-4	NA	CASSLGFEGAGENIQYF	TGTGCCAGCAGCTTAGGGTTTGAGGGGGCCGGCGAAAACATTCAGTACTTC
TRBV21-1	NA	TRBJ2-7	NA	CASIQTGTYEQYF	TGTGCCAGCATCCAGACAGGGACCTACGAGCAGTACTTC
TRBV7-2	TRBD1	TRBJ1-6	once	CASRRSGGAEAVSSSPLHF	TGTGCCAGCAGAAGATCAGGGGGCGCTGAGGCGGTTAGTAGTTCACCCCTCCACTTT
TRBV5-8	NA	TRBJ1-5	NA	CASSPTQGRGQPQHF	TGCGCCAGCAGCCCAACACAGGGACGGGGACAGCCCCAGCATTTT
TRBV7-3	NA	TRBJ2-7	NA	CASSLLAQSEQYF	TGTGCCAGCAGCTTATTGGCACAAAGCGAGCAGTACTTC
TRBV20-1	NA	TRBJ2-7	once	CSAKGAEQYF	TGCAGTGCTAAAGGGGCCGAGCAGTACTTC
TRBV7-8	TRBD2	TRBJ2-6	NA	CATRSGGISGANVLTF	TGTGCCACTCGTTCGGGGGGAATCTCTGGGGCCAACGTCCTGACTTTC
TRBV15	NA	TRBJ1-2	NA	CATSRAGTRVGYTF	TGTGCCACCAGCAGGGCCGGGACACGGGTCGGCTACACCTTC
TRBV6-1	NA	TRBJ2-5	NA	CASSVQLETQYF	TGTGCCAGCAGTGTACAATTGGAGACCCAGTACTTC
TRBV6-5	TRBD1	TRBJ1-1	NA	CASRGQVMNTEAFF	TGTGCCAGCAGGGGACAGGTTATGAACACTGAAGCTTTCTTT
TRBV9	NA	TRBJ1-1	NA	CASSVGPGLNTEAFF	TGTGCCAGCAGCGTAGGGCCAGGTTTGAACACTGAAGCTTTCTTT
TRBV29-1	TRBD1	TRBJ2-2	NA	CSVRDSLTGELFF	TGCAGCGTCCGGGACAGCCTCACCGGGGAGCTGTTTTTT
TRBV5-1	TRBD2	TRBJ2-5	NA	CASSLQRGGQETQYF	TGCGCCAGCAGCCTTCAGCGGGGCGGCCAAGAGACCCAGTACTTC
TRBV2	TRBD2	TRBJ2-1	NA	CASSFQGGSGGYNEQFF	TGTGCCAGCAGTTTTCAGGGGGGTAGCGGGGGGTACAATGAGCAGTTCTTC
TRBV19	NA	TRBJ1-1	NA	CASKSRGGTEAFF	TGTGCCAGTAAGAGTCGGGGTGGCACTGAAGCTTTCTTT
TRBV28	NA	TRBJ2-6	NA	CASSFNSGANVLTF	TGTGCCAGCAGTTTCAACTCTGGGGCCAACGTCCTGACTTTC
TRBV6-1	TRBD1	TRBJ1-2	NA	CASSADRGSGLYGYTF	TGTGCCAGCAGTGCTGACAGGGGATCGGGTTTGTATGGCTACACCTTC
TRBV19	TRBD2	TRBJ2-5	NA	CASSTGRDQETQYF	TGTGCCAGTAGTACCGGGAGGGACCAAGAGACCCAGTACTTC
TRBV9	NA	TRBJ1-4	NA	CASSVGNGRQNEKLFF	TGTGCCAGCAGCGTAGGTAATGGCAGACAGAATGAAAAACTGTTTTTT
TRBV6-5	TRBD2	TRBJ2-1	NA	CASSYSVAGVTNEQFF	TGTGCCAGCAGTTACTCGGTAGCGGGGGTCACCAATGAGCAGTTCTTC
TRBV2	NA	TRBJ1-2	NA	CATSDRQTQSYTF	TGTGCCACCAGTGACCGACAAACCCAGAGCTACACCTTC
TRBV30	NA	TRBJ1-2	NA	CAWSVSGNYGYTF	TGTGCCTGGAGTGTTTCAGGGAACTATGGCTACACCTTC
TRBV19	NA	TRBJ1-1	NA	CASSNRDLRAFF	TGTGCCAGTAGTAACAGGGATCTCCGGGCTTTCTTT
TRBV27	TRBD1	TRBJ1-5	once	CASRTGASNQPQHF	TGTGCCAGCCGGACAGGGGCTTCCAATCAGCCCCAGCATTTT
TRBV4-1	NA	TRBJ2-1	few	CASSQTDIPAIDEQFF	TGCGCCAGCAGCCAAACAGACATTCCTGCTATAGATGAGCAGTTCTTC
TRBV29-1	TRBD1	TRBJ1-2	NA	CSGGQGITGYTF	TGCAGCGGAGGACAGGGGATTACTGGCTACACCTTC